These 6 T cell receptor beta chains were all obtained from the same sample, sequenced in a study of blood T cell repertoires in COVID-19. Here immunoSEQ multiplex PCR was the method, and the copy in TCRdb shows in-frame clones only, minus some. This table holds 250,000 to 300,000 clones, about 88% found once. Sequences were obtained from peripheral blood. These receptors originate from a woman in her fifties or sixties with acute or convalescent COVID-19.

This chain's CDR3 is CASSEATGGGSPLHF. The CDR3, as DNA: TGTGCCAGCAGTGAAGCGACAGGGGGCGGGTCACCCCTCCACTTT. The J gene is TRBJ1-6, the V gene TRBV25-1; 10 nucleotides agree with TRBD1. The V segment lost 2 bases and the J segment 10 bases; nucleotides outside the gene matches: 5. The CDR3 totals 15 residues. Germline V gives CDR1 MGHDK, CDR2 SYGVNS.

The V gene is TRBV7-2, the J gene TRBJ2-5; 9 bases map to TRBD2. The CDR3 extends over 17 amino acids. With 2 bases clipped from V and 1 base from J, the junction kept 8 bases outside the gene matches. Germline V CDR1 and CDR2: SGHTA, FQGNSA. CDR3 DNA: TGTGCCAGCAGCTTACGGGCGAGCGGGGGGTTCCAAGAGACCCAGTACTTC. Amino acid sequence: CASSLRASGGFQETQYF.

V gene TRBV24-1 combines with J gene TRBJ2-7, with D maybe TRBD2 (6 bases). Germline V lookup: CDR1 KGHDR, CDR2 SFDVKD. This CDR3 region has 13 residues. The V gene lost 9 bases and the J gene lost 7 bases, with 18 bases spanning the gap. CDR3 sequence: CATQPRWGGEQYF. The CDR3 nucleotides are TGTGCCACCCAACCTCGGTGGGGAGGAGAGCAGTACTTC.

The gene calls are TRBV2 and TRBJ1-6, with TRBD1 matching over 8 bases. The CDR3 is 17 amino acids. From germline, CDR1 is SNHLY and CDR2 FYNNEI. V shed 5 bases and J 8 bases; nucleotides not matched to a gene: 14. The DNA for the CDR3 is TGTGCCAGCAGTCCCGGACAGGGAGGGGGAGTGCATTCACCCCTCCACTTT. This gives the protein CASSPGQGGGVHSPLHF.

This chain uses TRBV5-1 with TRBJ1-1, with 9 bases that match TRBD1. The CDR3 extends over 14 amino acids. Trimming at V came to 3 bases and at J to 1 base, leaving 1 base not matched to a gene. Germline CDR1 reads SGHRS; CDR2 reads YFSETQ. The CDR3 is CASSSDRGNTEAFF. CDR3 sequence (DNA): TGCGCCAGCAGCTCGGACAGGGGGAACACTGAAGCTTTCTTT. The full variable domain, completed using reference TRBV5-1 and TRBJ1-1, is KAGVTQTPRYLIKTRGQQVTLSCSPISGHRSVSWYQQTPGQGLQFLFEYFSETQRNKGNFPGRFSGRQFSNSRSEMNVSTLELGDSALYLCASSSDRGNTEAFFGQGTRLTVV.

J is TRBJ1-2 and V is TRBV9; D is uncertain. Germline CDR1 is SGDLS and CDR2 is YYNGEE. The CDR3 loop spans 13 amino acids. The V gene lost 2 bases and the J gene lost 2 bases, with 7 bases spanning the gap. CDR3 in amino acids: CASSVTENYGYTF. Here the CDR3 DNA reads TGTGCCAGCAGCGTTACAGAAAACTATGGCTACACCTTC.